The next 27 T cell receptor beta chains were all read from a single sample in a study of early T cells in non-severe SARS-CoV-2 infection. MiXCR, run by TCRdb on the 5' RACE reads, gives a single entry per CDR3 protein. The sample holds about 110,000 distinct CDR3 sequences, 8.5% to 14% seen once. The sample was whole blood. The source of these receptors is an adult who was a healthcare worker with PCR-confirmed SARS-CoV-2 infection or an uninfected control (not recorded which).

The chain employs TRBV5-1 and TRBJ2-6; D possibly corresponds to TRBD1 (6 bases). The CDR3 sequence is 16 residues long. Trimming removed 4 bases from V and 0 bases from J, with 11 bases in between. CDR1 is SGHRS, CDR2 YFSETQ, per germline. The CDR3 region has the DNA TGCGCCAGCAGCCTACGACAGGTCTCTGGGGCCAACGTCCTGACTTTC. Translated, it gives CASSLRQVSGANVLTF.

As DNA, the CDR3 is TGTGCCAGCAGGGAGCCCGCCGACAGGGCCGCCACCGGGGAGCTGTTTTTT. Translation gives CASREPADRAATGELFF. The chain has TRBV2 and TRBJ2-2; the match to TRBD1 covers 7 bases. CDR1 and CDR2 (germline): SNHLY, FYNNEI. This CDR3 region has 17 residues. Trimming removed 6 bases from V and 4 bases from J; junction bases left unmatched: 14.

This clonotype was observed a handful of times. V usage is TRBV5-6 and J usage is TRBJ2-5; D perhaps matches TRBD2 (5 bases). Per the germline V gene, CDR1 is SGHDT and CDR2 is YYEEEE. V dropped 4 bases and J dropped 5 bases, with 15 bases sitting between them. This CDR3 has 14 residues. CDR3 protein: CASSGGPRVETQYF. The CDR3 bases are TGTGCCAGCAGCGGCGGGCCTCGGGTGGAGACCCAGTACTTC.

In its sample, this clonotype was seen a few times. The chain has TRBV6-5 and TRBJ2-1; 9 bases map to TRBD2. V trimming: 6 bases; J trimming: 5 bases; junction bases outside the gene matches: 5. CDR1 and CDR2 from the germline V gene are MNHEY and SVGAGI. This CDR3 is built from 14 residues. The CDR3 region is CASSSLAGHNEQFF. The CDR3 DNA follows: TGTGCCAGCAGCTCCCTAGCGGGACACAATGAGCAGTTCTTC.

The CDR3 region is CASSQLQGAREQYF. The CDR3 DNA sequence: TGCGCCAGCAGCCAGTTGCAGGGGGCTAGGGAGCAGTACTTC. The chain recombines TRBV4-1 with TRBJ2-7; 8 bases map to TRBD1. The trim removed 3 bases at V and 7 bases at J, leaving 8 bases unmatched. The CDR3 consists of 14 residues. CDR1 is MGHRA, CDR2 YSYEKL, per germline.

The rearrangement links TRBV11-2 to TRBJ2-2; 8 nucleotides agree with TRBD2. V lost 5 bases and J lost 1; bases outside the gene matches: 9. This CDR3 spans 17 amino acids. The germline V gene encodes CDR1 SGHAT and CDR2 FQNNGV. The CDR3 nucleotides are TGTGCCAGCAGCCCACGACAAGCGGGAGAGAACACCGGGGAGCTGTTTTTT. Its translation is CASSPRQAGENTGELFF.

This clonotype was seen at least ten times. The gene calls are TRBV28 and TRBJ2-7; D is ambiguous. The germline V and J ends were trimmed by 7 bases and 3 bases, with 16 bases remaining between them. CDR1 and CDR2 (germline): MDHEN, SYDVKM. The CDR3 contains 14 residues. Here the CDR3 DNA reads TGTGCCAGCACCCCGGCGTTGGGCATCTACGAGCAGTACTTC. Translated: CASTPALGIYEQYF.

The chain has TRBV29-1 and TRBJ2-1; D is possibly TRBD2 (6 bases). V was cut by 3 bases and J by 7 bases, with 7 bases left in between. This CDR3 comprises 11 residues. The V gene's germline CDR1 is SQVTM and CDR2 ANQGSEA. This CDR3 is CSVDGRNEQFF. CDR3 DNA sequence: TGCAGCGTTGATGGGAGGAATGAGCAGTTCTTC.

In this sample, this clonotype turned up a few times. Written as DNA, the CDR3 is TGTGCCAGCAGGTTATACAGGGGGGAGCAGTTCTTC. It is translated as CASRLYRGEQFF. This chain joins TRBV11-2 and TRBJ2-1, with TRBD1 matching over 8 bases. There are 12 residues in the CDR3. Unmatched junction bases numbered 5, after V lost 6 bases and J lost 10 bases. Germline V gene data show CDR1 as SGHAT and CDR2 as FQNNGV.

This clonotype was counted ten times or more. An end of the junction differs from the germline gene, which may be a read error. V usage is TRBV12-3 or TRBV12-4 and J usage is TRBJ2-7; 10 bases align to TRBD2. CDR3 size: 14 residues. CDR3 region: CASSLAGVLYEQYF. The DNA for the CDR3 is TGTGCCAGCAGTCTAGCGGGGGTACTTTACGAGCAGTACTTC.

The V and J genes are TRBV20-1 and TRBJ2-7; 7 bases align to TRBD2. The CDR3 has 17 residues. Losses at the gene ends were 3 bases for V and 3 bases for J; bases not matched to a gene: 17. Germline CDR1 is DFQATT and CDR2 is SNEGSKA (reference sequence). The CDR3 DNA sequence: TGCAGTGCTAGCGCTAGGGGCGGGAGTCCTCCCAGCTACGAGCAGTACTTC. It encodes CSASARGGSPPSYEQYF.

The chain has TRBV4-1 and TRBJ2-6; no clear D. The CDR3 totals 15 residues. Trimming cost V 4 bases and J 2 bases, with 9 bases left between them. Germline CDR1 is MGHRA and CDR2 is YSYEKL. CDR3 protein: CASSPPPAGANVLTF. The CDR3 coding sequence is TGCGCCAGCAGCCCACCCCCGGCTGGGGCCAACGTCCTGACTTTC.

V gene TRBV3-1 combines with J gene TRBJ1-1; D not certain. This CDR3 is built from 13 residues. Germline assignment: CDR1 LGHDT and CDR2 YNNKEL (reference sequence). V was clipped by 2 bases and J by 2 bases, with 6 bases between them. DNA for the CDR3: TGTGCCAGCAGCCAATGGAGAAACACTGAAGCTTTCTTT. Protein product: CASSQWRNTEAFF.

This clonotype was recorded many times. The chain combines TRBV6-6 with TRBJ2-4; maybe TRBD1 (6 bases). Trimming cost V 4 bases and J 7 bases, with 11 bases left between them. The CDR3 length is 13 residues. Germline V lookup: CDR1 MNHNY, CDR2 SVGAGI (reference sequence). CDR3 residues: CASSSRDTNIQYF. For the CDR3, the DNA is TGTGCCAGCAGTTCCAGGGACACGAACATTCAGTACTTC.

The V and J genes are TRBV29-1 and TRBJ2-7, with 7 bases lining up with TRBD2. Per the germline V gene, CDR1 is SQVTM and CDR2 is ANQGSEA. V lost 4 bases, J lost 3 bases, and 3 bases stayed unmatched. The length of the CDR3 is 12 residues. The CDR3 protein is CSVAGRNYEQYF. In nucleotides, the CDR3 is TGCAGCGTTGCCGGGAGGAACTACGAGCAGTACTTC.

This clonotype was counted at least ten times. The germline gene is not matched at one end of the junction; a read error may be the cause. The chain employs TRBV11-2 and TRBJ2-1; 7 bases fit TRBD2. This CDR3 has 15 residues. Germline CDR1 SGHAT, CDR2 FQNNGV. The CDR3 DNA reads TGTGCCAGCAGTCTACGGGCGGGGGACCTGGATGAGCGGTTCTTC. It codes for CASSLRAGDLDERFF.

This clonotype was found a few times. V gene TRBV7-2 combines with J gene TRBJ2-7; D possibly corresponds to TRBD1 (6 bases). The ends were cut back, 2 bases at V and 3 bases at J, with 11 bases in the middle. This CDR3 has 14 amino acids. From germline, CDR1 is SGHTA and CDR2 FQGNSA. The CDR3 reads CASSLLQGYYEQYF. The CDR3 region has the DNA TGTGCCAGCAGCTTATTGCAGGGGTACTACGAGCAGTACTTC.

This clonotype appeared many times. This chain connects TRBV5-6 to TRBJ2-1; 7 bases line up with TRBD2. The CDR3 is made up of 18 amino acids. Per the germline V gene, CDR1 is SGHDT and CDR2 is YYEEEE. The V gene end was trimmed by 6 bases and the J gene end by 4 bases; junction bases not matched to a gene: 19. CDR3 protein: CASKYTGLTSDPYNEQFF. The CDR3 nucleotides are TGTGCCAGCAAATACACCGGCCTCACTAGCGACCCATACAATGAGCAGTTCTTC.

Ten or more counts support this clonotype. The genes are TRBV29-1 and TRBJ2-7; a possible D gene is TRBD2 (6 bases). Looked up from germline, CDR1 is SQVTM and CDR2 is ANQGSEA. The CDR3 loop spans 14 amino acids. V was cut by 7 bases and J by 0 bases, with 16 bases left in between. The CDR3 here is CSDPAGPSSYEQYF. CDR3 DNA sequence: TGCAGCGACCCAGCGGGCCCAAGCTCCTACGAGCAGTACTTC.

The chain is built from TRBV3-1 and TRBJ2-5; tentative D call: TRBD2 (5 bases). The CDR3 sequence is 13 residues long. Deletions cut 0 bases from V and 6 bases from J, with 8 bases between. Germline CDR1 LGHDT, CDR2 YNNKEL (reference sequence). For the CDR3, the DNA is TGTGCCAGCAGCCAAGAACTAGGAAAGACCCAGTACTTC. Its translation is CASSQELGKTQYF.

The V call is TRBV4-1, the J call TRBJ2-5; D perhaps matches TRBD2 (6 bases). V was shortened by 0 bases and J by 5 bases, with 10 bases between the two germline ends. This CDR3 has 14 residues. Germline CDR1 MGHRA, CDR2 YSYEKL. The CDR3 loop reads CASSQDRAGETQYF. CDR3 coding DNA: TGCGCCAGCAGCCAAGATCGGGCGGGGGAGACCCAGTACTTC.

This clonotype came up many times. The chain recombines TRBV2 with TRBJ1-1, with D unclear. CDR1 and CDR2 from the germline V gene are SNHLY and FYNNEI. There are 12 residues in the CDR3. CDR3: CAIQTPNTEAFF. CDR3 DNA: TGTGCTATCCAGACCCCGAACACTGAAGCTTTCTTT.

This clonotype has just a few counts. V and J are TRBV29-1 and TRBJ2-7, with D perhaps matching TRBD2 (7 bases). V was cut by 1 base and J by 2 bases, with 15 bases left in between. The CDR3 is 15 residues long. Germline CDR1 is SQVTM and CDR2 is ANQGSEA. CDR3 loop: CSVEAVGGPPYEQYF. DNA of the CDR3: TGCAGCGTTGAAGCCGTGGGGGGGCCTCCCTACGAGCAGTACTTC.

This clonotype has ten or more counts. V and J are TRBV3-1 and TRBJ2-3, with TRBD2 identical over 9 bases. The CDR3 loop spans 21 amino acids. The V and J ends lost 0 bases and 0 bases, in that order; junction bases with no gene match: 16. In germline, CDR1 is LGHDT, CDR2 YNNKEL (reference sequence). DNA for the CDR3: TGTGCCAGCAGCCAAGACCCGAGGTACCCGACAACTAGCGGGAGCACAGATACGCAGTATTTT. It encodes CASSQDPRYPTTSGSTDTQYF.

This clonotype was picked up many times. This chain joins TRBV7-2 and TRBJ1-4; D might be TRBD1 (5 bases). V lost 0 bases and J 0 bases, leaving 14 bases between the germline ends. This CDR3 region has 18 residues. Germline lookup yields CDR1 SGHTA and CDR2 FQGNSA. As DNA, the CDR3 is TGTGCCAGCAGCTTAGCGATAGGGGCAGAGACAACTAATGAAAAACTGTTTTTT. The encoded protein is CASSLAIGAETTNEKLFF.

The chain recombines TRBV3-1 with TRBJ2-1; TRBD2 agrees at 9 bases. Germline lookup yields CDR1 LGHDT and CDR2 YNNKEL (reference sequence). The CDR3 length is 13 residues. The V and J ends lost 1 base and 10 bases, in that order; junction bases with no gene match: 2. CDR3 DNA: TGTGCCAGCAGCCAAGTGAGCGGGGGGGAGCAGTTCTTC. Its protein is CASSQVSGGEQFF.

This clonotype showed up just a few times. The chain carries TRBV5-1 and TRBJ2-1, with TRBD2 matching 14 bases. CDR1 is SGHRS and CDR2 is YFSETQ in the germline V gene. V trimming: 4 bases; J trimming: 9 bases; junction bases outside the gene matches: 6. The CDR3 loop spans 15 amino acids. The CDR3: CASSTGLAGESEQFF. The CDR3, as DNA: TGCGCCAGCAGCACGGGACTAGCGGGAGAATCTGAGCAGTTCTTC.